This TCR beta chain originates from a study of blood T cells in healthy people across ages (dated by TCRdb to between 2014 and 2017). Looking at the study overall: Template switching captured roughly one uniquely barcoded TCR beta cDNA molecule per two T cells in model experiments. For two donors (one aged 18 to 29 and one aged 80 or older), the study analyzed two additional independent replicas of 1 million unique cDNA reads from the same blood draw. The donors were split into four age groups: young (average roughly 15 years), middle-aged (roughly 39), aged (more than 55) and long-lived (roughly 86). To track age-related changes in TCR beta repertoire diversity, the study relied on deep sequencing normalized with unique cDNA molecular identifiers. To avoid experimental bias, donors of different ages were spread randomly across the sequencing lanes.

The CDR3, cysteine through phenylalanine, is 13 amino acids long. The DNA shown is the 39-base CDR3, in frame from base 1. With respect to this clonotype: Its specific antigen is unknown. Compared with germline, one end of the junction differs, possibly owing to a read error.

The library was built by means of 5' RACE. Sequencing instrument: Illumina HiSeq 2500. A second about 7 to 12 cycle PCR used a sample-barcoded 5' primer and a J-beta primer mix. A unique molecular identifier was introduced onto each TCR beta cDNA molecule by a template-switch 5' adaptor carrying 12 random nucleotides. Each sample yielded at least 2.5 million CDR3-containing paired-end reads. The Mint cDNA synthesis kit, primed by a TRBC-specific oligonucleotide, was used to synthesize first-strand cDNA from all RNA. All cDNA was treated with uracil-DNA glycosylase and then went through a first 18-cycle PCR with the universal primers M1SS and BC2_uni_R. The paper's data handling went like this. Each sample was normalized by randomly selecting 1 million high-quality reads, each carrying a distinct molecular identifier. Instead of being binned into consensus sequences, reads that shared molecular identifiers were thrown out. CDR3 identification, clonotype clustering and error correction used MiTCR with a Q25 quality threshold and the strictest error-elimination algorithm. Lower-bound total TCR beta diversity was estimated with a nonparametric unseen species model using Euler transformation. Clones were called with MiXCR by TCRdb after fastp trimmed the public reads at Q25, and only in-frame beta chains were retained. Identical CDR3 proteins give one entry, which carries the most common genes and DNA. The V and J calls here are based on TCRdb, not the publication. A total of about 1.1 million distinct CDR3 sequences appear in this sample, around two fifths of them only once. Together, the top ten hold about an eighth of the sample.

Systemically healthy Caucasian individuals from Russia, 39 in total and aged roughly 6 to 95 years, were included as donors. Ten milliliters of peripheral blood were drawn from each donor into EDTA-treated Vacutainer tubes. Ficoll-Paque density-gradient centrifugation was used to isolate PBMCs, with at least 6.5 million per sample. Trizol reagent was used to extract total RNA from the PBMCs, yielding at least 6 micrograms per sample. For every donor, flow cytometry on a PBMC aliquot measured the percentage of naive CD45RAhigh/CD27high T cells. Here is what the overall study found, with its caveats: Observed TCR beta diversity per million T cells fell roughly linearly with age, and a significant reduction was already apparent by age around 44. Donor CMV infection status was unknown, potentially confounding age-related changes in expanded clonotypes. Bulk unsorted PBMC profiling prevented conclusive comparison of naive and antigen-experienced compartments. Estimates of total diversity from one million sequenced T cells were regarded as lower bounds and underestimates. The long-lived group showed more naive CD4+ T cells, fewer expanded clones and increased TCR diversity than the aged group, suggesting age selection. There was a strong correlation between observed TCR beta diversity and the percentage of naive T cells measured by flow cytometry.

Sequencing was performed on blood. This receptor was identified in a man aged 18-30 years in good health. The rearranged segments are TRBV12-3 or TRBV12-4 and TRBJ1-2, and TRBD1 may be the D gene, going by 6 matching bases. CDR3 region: CASSLAGTFGCTF. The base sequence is TGTGCCAGCAGTTTAGCCGGGACATTCGGCTGCACCTTC.